The source of this T cell receptor beta chain is a study of shared clonotypes between healthy human individuals. Naive CD8 cells, CD45RO-negative and positively selected for CCR7, excluded terminally differentiated effector memory CD45RA+ cells. Details on this clone: Other DNA sequences from this sample encode an identical CDR3 as well.

Only in-frame clones appear in the TCRdb table, and some are missing; sequencing was by immunoSEQ multiplex PCR. The sample carries hundreds of thousands of clones, 80% to 95% recorded once. Trimming stripped 2 bases from V and 1 base from J, with 6 bases between. This CDR3 is built from 13 residues. Germline values: CDR1 MNHEY, CDR2 SMNVEV (reference sequence). The sample taken for sequencing was naive CD8+ T cells sorted from blood. The chain combines TRBV27 with TRBJ2-7; D is unclear. The TCR was taken from a man aged 25 to 45 in good health. CDR3 nucleotides: TGTGCCAGCAGTTTAAGAGTTTCCTACGAGCAGTACTTC. The encoded protein is CASSLRVSYEQYF.